Following are 6 T cell receptor beta chains from one sample sequenced in a study of T cell responses to AZD1222 COVID-19 vaccine. The assay was immunoSEQ multiplex PCR, and TCRdb's table has in-frame clones only and misses some. The sample shows approximately 89,000 clones, 75% to 95% of them seen only once. The starting material was peripheral blood, obtained on day 0 of MenACWY control vaccination. The receptor source for this set is an adult in good health.

The V and J genes are TRBV24-1 and TRBJ1-1, with TRBD1 as a possible D gene (5 bases). The CDR3 is 12 amino acids. Germline V gives CDR1 KGHDR, CDR2 SFDVKD. Trimming stripped 5 bases from V and 4 bases from J, with 7 bases between. The CDR3 reads CATSVGGTEAFF. Here the CDR3 DNA reads TGTGCCACCAGTGTTGGGGGCACTGAAGCTTTCTTT.

V and J are TRBV14 and TRBJ2-3, with a tentative D call TRBD2 (6 bases). Trimming removed 3 bases at V and 2 bases at J, with 15 bases between. The CDR3 has 16 amino acids. Germline loops: CDR1 SGHDN, CDR2 FVKESK. In nucleotides, the CDR3 is TGTGCCAGCAGCCAGAGGACGGGACTCAACACAGATACGCAGTATTTT. It specifies CASSQRTGLNTDTQYF. The whole variable domain, filled in from reference TRBV14 and TRBJ2-3, reads EAGVTQFPSHSVIEKGQTVTLRCDPISGHDNLYWYRRVMGKEIKFLLHFVKESKQDESGMPNNRFLAERTGGTYSTLKVQPAELEDSGVYFCASSQRTGLNTDTQYFGPGTRLTVL.

CDR3 in amino acids: CASSYRGDLDTQYF. The CDR3 DNA reads as TGTGCCAGCAGCTACAGGGGGGATTTGGATACGCAGTATTTT. The rearrangement links TRBV7-2 to TRBJ2-3; TRBD1 aligns across 8 bases. The CDR3 is made up of 14 amino acids. V lost 4 bases to trimming and J lost 6 bases; unmatched junction nucleotides: 6. The germline CDR1 and CDR2 sequences are SGHTA and FQGNSA.

In its sample, this clone was seen once. The V call is TRBV3-1 (or the pseudogene TRBV3-2), the J call TRBJ2-3; no clear D. This CDR3 is 13 amino acids long. Germline CDR1 and CDR2: LGHDT and YNNKEL (reference sequence). V was trimmed by 2 bases and J by 4 bases, leaving 7 bases between them. The DNA of the CDR3 is TGTGCCAGCAGCCAAATGCCAGCAGATACGCAGTATTTT. As protein: CASSQMPADTQYF.

This sequence joins TRBV7-9 and TRBJ2-7; 12 nucleotides match TRBD1. The CDR3 totals 17 residues. V lost 5 bases, J lost 2 bases, and 10 bases stayed unmatched. Per germline, CDR1 SEHNR and CDR2 FQNEAQ (reference sequence). The CDR3 nucleotides read TGTGCCAGCAGCCTTGGGACAGGGGGCGCGAAAACCTACGAGCAGTACTTC. It yields the protein CASSLGTGGAKTYEQYF.

The genes are TRBV12-2 and TRBJ2-7. TRBV12-2 is a pseudogene locus. This CDR3 is 18 amino acids long. The CDR3 region has the DNA TGTGCAAGTCGCTTAATCCTCCCCCCCGGGCAGGAGTCCTCCGAGCAGTACTTC. This codes for CASRLILPPGQESSEQYF.